The TCR beta chain described here comes from a study of identical twins (dated by TCRdb to about 2016). As for the study more broadly: The study deep-sequenced TCR alpha and beta repertoires from monozygotic twins, unrelated adults of various ages and cord blood to test whether fetal clonotypes persist. To rule out contamination, the twin experiments were replicated at different times with different library preparation protocols. Results and caveats for the whole study, not just this receptor: Recombination models systematically underestimated out-of-frame TCR alpha sharing in monozygotic twins but agreed with sharing between unrelated individuals. Because the same donors could not be followed over many years, conclusions were based on cross-sectional statistical analysis. Out-of-frame TCR alpha sequences shared between twins showed an excess of low generation-probability sequences compared with coincidental sharing between unrelated individuals. Excess twin sharing in beta out-of-frame sequences was weaker because fewer shared sequences lowered the signal-to-noise ratio. Zero-insertion analyses could be partly confounded by invariant T cells such as MAIT and iNKT, although diverse VJ usage argued against such confounding for most clonotypes. Abundant cord blood beta clonotypes had fewer insertions, young adult naive repertoires showed a similar but weaker trend, and memory repertoires showed no such trend.

Only healthy Caucasian donors were included. Three pairs of female monozygotic twins, all aged about 18 to 29 years, were included in the twin cohort. Positive isolation kits from Invitrogen were used to isolate CD4+ and CD8+ T cell populations. This clonotype was observed a few times. Which antigen it targets is not known. It has no much larger one-base neighbor in the sample; base qualities were not kept. The germline V gene provides CDR1 SQVTM and CDR2 ANQGSEA. Clipping removes 7 bases from V and 3 bases from J, with 8 as the unmatched junction base count. The CDR3 starts with the cysteine, ends with the phenylalanine, and has 14 residues. Only the CDR3 DNA stays, 42 bases, in frame from base 1. The library was prepared using 5' RACE. The sample was run on an Illumina HiSeq 2000. A universal primer binding site was added through template switching, and the final cDNA carried a unique molecular identifier so that TCR cDNA molecules could be counted accurately. First-strand cDNA for TCR alpha and beta chains was synthesized from specific primers in the conserved constant-segment region. Each cDNA library was double barcoded, with a SMART-Mk sample barcode plus Illumina barcodes, to control for contamination. Two successive PCR steps introduced TruSeq adapter sequences along with Illumina sample barcodes. TCR alpha and beta cDNA libraries were sequenced on the Illumina HiSeq platform with custom primers. Turning to the authors' computational methods: Unique molecular identifiers were extracted from raw reads with MiGEC, and CDR3 positions were determined with MiXCR. Recombination models were inferred per individual with the repgenHMM and IGoR tools using an EM algorithm. The analysis of shared clonotypes was done with the tcR package in R, with sharing normalized by the product of cloneset sizes. To study raw recombination without the effects of thymic and clonal selection, out-of-frame nonproductive sequences were analyzed. TCRdb reprocessing: public reads trimmed at Q25 with fastp, clones called with MiXCR, in-frame beta chains kept. Each entry merges the rows of one CDR3 protein and shows their most common DNA and genes. TCRdb, rather than the study authors, made the V and J calls. The sample has some 460,000 distinct CDR3 sequences on record, 11% to 15% of them singletons. The ten biggest clones cover 0.5% to 0.65% of the sample.

These data were also reused for a study on yellow fever vaccine responses in identical twins. In that second paper, the authors write: The authors reported that the T cell response to vaccination in identical twins appeared partly convergent and partly personalized. In the study, vaccine-responding T cell clones were precisely tracked in identical twins.

Source material: CD4+ T cells sorted from blood. Rearrangement joined TRBV29-1 to TRBJ2-3, and 9 bases in between align with TRBD1. The receptor was isolated from a woman aged 18-35 years in good health. Read as DNA, the sequence is TGCAGCGCCCAGGACAGGGGTGCAACAGATACGCAGTATTTT. Its translation reads: CSAQDRGATDTQYF.